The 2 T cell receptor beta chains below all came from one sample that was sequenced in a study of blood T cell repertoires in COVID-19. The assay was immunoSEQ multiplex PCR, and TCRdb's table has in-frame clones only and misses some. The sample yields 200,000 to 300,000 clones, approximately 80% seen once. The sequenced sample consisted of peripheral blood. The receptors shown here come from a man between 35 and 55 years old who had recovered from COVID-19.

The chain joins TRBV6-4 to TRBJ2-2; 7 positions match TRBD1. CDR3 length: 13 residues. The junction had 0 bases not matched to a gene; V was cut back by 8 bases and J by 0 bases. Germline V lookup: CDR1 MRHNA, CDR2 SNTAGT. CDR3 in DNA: TGTGCCAGCGGGACAGCGAACACCGGGGAGCTGTTTTTT. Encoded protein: CASGTANTGELFF.

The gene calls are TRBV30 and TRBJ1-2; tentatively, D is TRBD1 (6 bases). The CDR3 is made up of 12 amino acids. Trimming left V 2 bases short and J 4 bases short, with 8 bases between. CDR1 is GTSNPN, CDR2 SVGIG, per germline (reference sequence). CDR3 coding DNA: TGTGCCTGGAGTTCACAGGGCTATGGCTACACCTTC. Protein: CAWSSQGYGYTF. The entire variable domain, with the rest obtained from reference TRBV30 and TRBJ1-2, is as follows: SQTIHQWPATLVQPVGSPLSLECTVEGTSNPNLYWYRQAAGRGLQLLFYSVGIGQISSEVPQNLSASRPQDRQFILSSKKLLLSDSGFYLCAWSSQGYGYTFGSGTRLTVV.